Following are 11 T cell receptor beta chains from one sample sequenced in a study of cytotoxic CD8 clonotypes in ibrutinib-treated CLL (dated by TCRdb to about 2021). Preparation of the library involved the immunoSEQ multiplex PCR assay. TCRdb obtained this table from immuneACCESS and retained in-frame rearrangements with V and J assigned. These tables miss some clones; where compared with another copy, unresolved V genes account for less than half of the shortfall, and the remainder is unexplained. In this sample the table shows 5,500 or so clones, around two thirds of which occur a single time. Roughly two fifths of the sample comes from the top ten. Sequencing was performed on PBMCs, taken before ibrutinib treatment. The source is a human donor with chronic lymphocytic leukemia.

The V and J genes are TRBV19 and TRBJ2-4, with 7 bases that match TRBD1. CDR3 length: 15 amino acids. V dropped 5 bases and J dropped 4; count of bases not matched to a gene: 8. Germline V gene data show CDR1 as LNHDA and CDR2 as SQIVND (reference sequence). The CDR3 DNA reads as TGTGCCAGTAGTCCCCTCGGGACAGTTAAAAACATTCAGTACTTC. This codes for CASSPLGTVKNIQYF.

Only one count was recorded for this clone. The chain recombines TRBV5-6 with TRBJ2-2; D is possibly TRBD1 (6 bases). The length of the CDR3 is 16 residues. V lost 4 bases to trimming and J lost 0 bases, with 13 bases between them. Germline values: CDR1 SGHDT, CDR2 YYEEEE. The chain's CDR3 is CASSPHRDPNTGELFF. The CDR3 DNA reads as TGTGCCAGCAGCCCCCACAGGGACCCGAACACCGGGGAGCTGTTTTTT.

The rearrangement joins TRBV5-1 to TRBJ2-7, with no clear D. CDR1 SGHRS and CDR2 YFSETQ come from the germline V gene. This CDR3 spans 13 amino acids. The V and J ends lost 1 base and 1 base respectively, with 6 bases between them. Here the CDR3 DNA reads TGCGCCAGCAGCTTGAGGGCTTCCTACGAGCAGTACTTC. Amino acids: CASSLRASYEQYF.

This clone was picked up a small number of times. The V call is TRBV4-1, the J call TRBJ1-2, with TRBD1 matching over 7 bases. Germline V gene lookup returns CDR1 MGHRA and CDR2 YSYEKL. Unmatched junction bases numbered 9, after V lost 0 bases and J lost 8 bases. The CDR3 sequence is 15 residues long. The CDR3 spells CASSQDPTGSRGYTF. The CDR3 coding sequence is TGCGCCAGCAGCCAAGATCCGACAGGGTCTCGAGGCTACACCTTC.

This clone was seen a handful of times. This chain uses TRBV5-1 with TRBJ2-2; 12 bases agree with TRBD1. The ends lost 3 bases at V and 5 bases at J; junction bases unmatched: 8. Germline values: CDR1 SGHRS, CDR2 YFSETQ. This CDR3 spans 17 amino acids. CDR3 bases: TGCGCCAGCAGCTCGGGACAGGGGGCAGCTGGGACCGGGGAGCTGTTTTTT. Its translation is CASSSGQGAAGTGELFF.

The chain is built from TRBV2 and TRBJ2-7, with D tentatively TRBD1 (5 bases). Trimming took off 7 bases at V and 1 base at J, with 8 bases between the two ends. CDR1 SNHLY and CDR2 FYNNEI come from the germline V gene. CDR3 size: 12 residues. The CDR3, as DNA: TGTGCCAGCACCGCAGGGTCCTACGAGCAGTACTTC. Its protein is CASTAGSYEQYF. The full variable domain, in which reference TRBV2 and TRBJ2-7 provide the parts outside the CDR3, is EPEVTQTPSHQVTQMGQEVILRCVPISNHLYFYWYRQILGQKVEFLVSFYNNEISEKSEIFDDQFSVERPDGSNFTLKIRSTKLEDSAMYFCASTAGSYEQYFGPGTRLTVT.

This clone is judged medium-sized. The chain is built from TRBV19 and TRBJ1-1, with D tentatively TRBD1 (5 bases). Looked up from germline, CDR1 is LNHDA and CDR2 is SQIVND (reference sequence). The CDR3 length is 18 residues. The germline V and J ends were trimmed by 4 bases and 0 bases, with 21 bases remaining between them. The CDR3 sequence: CASSTAGWGGSMNTEAFF. DNA of the CDR3: TGTGCCAGTAGTACCGCAGGGTGGGGGGGATCGATGAACACTGAAGCTTTCTTT.

A few counts support this clone. The V gene is TRBV5-8, the J gene TRBJ1-4, with 8 bases aligning to TRBD1. This CDR3 comprises 15 residues. The junction had 5 bases not matched to a gene; V was cut back by 4 bases and J by 3 bases. Germline V lookup: CDR1 SGHTS, CDR2 YDEGEE. CDR3 DNA sequence: TGTGCCAGCAGCATCAGACAGGGGCCTAATGAAAAACTGTTTTTT. Translated: CASSIRQGPNEKLFF.

The genes are TRBV7-9 and TRBJ1-2; D is ambiguous. Germline-derived CDR1 and CDR2 are SEHNR and FQNEAQ (reference sequence). There are 14 residues in the CDR3. Deletions cut 5 bases from V and 4 bases from J, with 14 bases between. CDR3 in amino acids: CASSLLGQIYGYTF. DNA of the CDR3: TGTGCCAGCAGCCTATTAGGGCAGATCTATGGCTACACCTTC.

The J gene is TRBJ1-1, the V gene TRBV10-3; 7 bases agree with TRBD1. The CDR3 is 17 amino acids. Looked up from germline, CDR1 is ENHRY and CDR2 is SYGVKD. With V trimmed by 7 bases and J by 5 bases, 19 bases remained unmatched. CDR3 nucleotide sequence: TGTGCCATCACCTCGGGGCCTTGGACAGGTGGAGGAACTGAAGCTTTCTTT. Its protein product is CAITSGPWTGGGTEAFF.

The V call is TRBV5-1, the J call TRBJ1-1, with D perhaps TRBD1 (5 bases). Per germline, CDR1 SGHRS and CDR2 YFSETQ. The CDR3 has 14 residues. The V gene lost 0 bases and the J gene lost 6 bases, with 12 bases spanning the gap. The CDR3 nucleotides are TGCGCCAGCAGCTTGGGGGCAGGGCCCGCTGAAGCTTTCTTT. It specifies CASSLGAGPAEAFF.